Shown below are 17 T cell receptor beta chains from a single sample sequenced in a study of CD8+CD57+ T cells in acquired aplastic anemia. Genomic DNA, the template, was used for profiling of the TCR beta VDJ and CDR3. TCRdb reprocessed the reads via MiXCR and lists one record per CDR3 protein. The sample lists around 170,000 distinct CDR3 sequences, 45% to 50% occurring once. The sample comprised sorted CD4+, CD8+, or CD8+CD57+ T cells (not recorded which) from PBMCs. The source is a human donor in good health.

The chain joins TRBV12-3 or TRBV12-4 to TRBJ1-4, with D maybe TRBD1 (5 bases). Trimming pared 1 base from V and 0 bases from J, leaving 12 bases between. The CDR3 consists of 17 residues. For the CDR3, the DNA is TGTGCCAGCAGTTTAGGAGGTGCGGGGGCAACTAATGAAAAACTGTTTTTT. Translated, it gives CASSLGGAGATNEKLFF.

This chain connects TRBV7-3 to TRBJ1-2; a possible D gene is TRBD1 (5 bases). Trimming took off 5 bases at V and 4 bases at J, with 14 bases between the two ends. This CDR3 is 14 amino acids long. Germline CDR1 SGHTA, CDR2 FQGTGA. The CDR3 here is CASSTEGSGYGYTF. In DNA form, the CDR3 reads TGTGCCAGCAGCACGGAGGGGTCGGGCTATGGCTACACCTTC.

This chain joins TRBV19 and TRBJ1-5; 8 positions match TRBD1. The junction had 10 bases not matched to a gene; V was cut back by 6 bases and J by 6 bases. Per the germline V gene, CDR1 is LNHDA and CDR2 is SQIVND (reference sequence). This CDR3 comprises 15 residues. The CDR3 nucleotides are TGTGCCAGTAGCTTCGGACAGGGCCTCTTTCAGCCCCAGCATTTT. Its protein product is CASSFGQGLFQPQHF. Using reference TRBV19 and TRBJ1-5 for the parts outside the CDR3, the full variable domain is DGGITQSPKYLFRKEGQNVTLSCEQNLNHDAMYWYRQDPGQGLRLIYYSQIVNDFQKGDIAEGYSVSREKKESFPLTVTSAQKNPTAFYLCASSFGQGLFQPQHFGDGTRLSIL.

The rearrangement links TRBV24-1 to TRBJ2-3; 13 positions agree with TRBD2. CDR3 length equals 16 residues. Per germline, CDR1 KGHDR and CDR2 SFDVKD. V lost 3 bases, J lost 4 bases, and 3 bases stayed unmatched. DNA of the CDR3: TGTGCCACCAGTGATGTCACTAGCGGGAGGGCAGATACGCAGTATTTT. It specifies CATSDVTSGRADTQYF.

This clonotype has at least ten counts. The J gene is TRBJ2-7, the V gene TRBV5-4, with 7 bases lining up with TRBD1. CDR1 and CDR2 (germline): SGHNT, YYREEE (reference sequence). J was trimmed by 6 bases and V by 4 bases; bases with no gene match: 16. This CDR3 is 16 amino acids long. CDR3 region: CASSPGIRDREPEQYF. The CDR3 DNA is TGTGCCAGCAGCCCAGGGATCCGGGACAGAGAGCCCGAGCAGTACTTC.

This sequence joins TRBV4-2 and TRBJ2-1; 8 bases are shared with TRBD2. The CDR3 sequence is 19 residues long. From germline, CDR1 is LGHNA and CDR2 YNFKEQ. V was clipped by 6 bases and J by 5 bases; unmatched bases: 21. The CDR3 DNA reads TGTGCCAGCAGGCACACCGGGACTAGTATCTCGTCCCGTCACAATGAGCAGTTCTTC. It translates to CASRHTGTSISSRHNEQFF.

In its sample, this clonotype was seen many times. The V call is TRBV24-1, the J call TRBJ2-1; D not certain. Germline V gene lookup returns CDR1 KGHDR and CDR2 SFDVKD. This CDR3 is 13 amino acids long. The germline V and J ends were trimmed by 7 bases and 10 bases, with 16 bases remaining between them. CDR3 sequence reads: CATSNSLQGEQFF. The CDR3 region has the DNA TGTGCCACCAGCAACAGTTTACAAGGGGAGCAGTTCTTC.

The chain uses TRBV10-3 and TRBJ2-3; possibly TRBD1 or TRBD2 for D (5 bases each). The V gene's germline CDR1 is ENHRY and CDR2 SYGVKD. There are 13 residues in the CDR3. V lost 6 bases to trimming and J lost 4 bases, with 11 bases between them. CDR3 amino acids: CAIRGRDADTQYF. The CDR3 DNA reads TGTGCCATCAGAGGCAGGGACGCAGATACGCAGTATTTT.

The chain carries TRBV6-1 and TRBJ1-4, with 7 bases identical to TRBD1. CDR3 length equals 15 residues. Germline values: CDR1 MNHNS, CDR2 SASEGT. Trimming took 6 bases from V and 3 from J; bases not matched to a gene: 7. The CDR3 nucleotides read TGTGCCAGCAGAATTTCGGGACAGCCTAATGAAAAACTGTTTTTT. It translates to CASRISGQPNEKLFF.

This clonotype appeared many times. The V gene is TRBV7-2, the J gene TRBJ2-6; D call uncertain. Looked up from germline, CDR1 is SGHTA and CDR2 is FQGNSA. Trimming shortened V by 1 base and J by 0 bases, and 7 bases separated the two germline ends. CDR3 length: 16 residues. Here the CDR3 reads CASSLVYSSGANVLTF. In nucleotides, the CDR3 is TGTGCCAGCAGCTTAGTCTACAGCTCTGGGGCCAACGTCCTGACTTTC. The whole variable domain, remainder taken from reference TRBV7-2 and TRBJ2-6, is GAGVSQSPSNKVTEKGKDVELRCDPISGHTALYWYRQSLGQGLEFLIYFQGNSAPDKSGLPSDRFSAERTGGSVSTLTIQRTQQEDSAVYLCASSLVYSSGANVLTFGAGSRLTVL.

This sequence joins TRBV7-9 and TRBJ2-1, with 7 bases identical to TRBD2. This CDR3 has 10 amino acids. CDR1 SEHNR and CDR2 FQNEAQ come from the germline V gene (reference sequence). Trimming cost V 6 bases and J 10 bases; bases outside gene matches: 0. In DNA, the CDR3 is TGTGCCAGCAGGGGAGGGGAGCAGTTCTTC. Translating it yields CASRGGEQFF.

The V and J genes are TRBV5-1 and TRBJ2-7; 7 nucleotides line up with TRBD1. The CDR3 extends over 13 amino acids. V was clipped by 6 bases and J by 6 bases; unmatched bases: 9. Looked up from germline, CDR1 is SGHRS and CDR2 is YFSETQ. CDR3 sequence (DNA): TGCGCCAGCAACAGGGGTCACTCTGGCGAGCAGTACTTC. Translation: CASNRGHSGEQYF.

At least ten counts were recorded for this clonotype. J is TRBJ2-7 and V is TRBV20-1; 12 bases align to TRBD2. CDR3 size: 14 residues. Germline trimming cut 5 bases from V and 6 bases from J; bases unmatched to any gene: 8. Germline lookup yields CDR1 DFQATT and CDR2 SNEGSKA (reference sequence). The CDR3 bases are TGCAGTGCTGCTAGGGCTAGCGGGAGGGGCGAGCAGTACTTC. This translates into CSAARASGRGEQYF.

This clonotype is a singleton in its sample. V usage is TRBV6-5 and J usage is TRBJ1-6; D is undetermined. Per the germline V gene, CDR1 is MNHEY and CDR2 is SVGAGI. Deletions cut 1 base from V and 7 bases from J, with 11 bases between. The CDR3 length is 15 residues. The CDR3 loop is CASSYFVGRNSPLHF. Here the CDR3 DNA reads TGTGCCAGCAGTTACTTTGTCGGACGGAATTCACCCCTCCACTTT.

With respect to this clonotype: A much bigger clone sits one base away, suggesting this may be a read error. This chain joins TRBV12-3 or TRBV12-4 and TRBJ2-3; 9 bases align to TRBD2. CDR3 length: 15 amino acids. V trimming: 11 bases; J trimming: 6 bases; junction bases outside the gene matches: 15. The CDR3 spells CAGGLAGKLGDTQYF. CDR3 coding DNA: TGTGCCGGCGGGCTAGCGGGAAAGTTGGGGGATACGCAGTATTTT.

This clonotype was observed many times. The chain links TRBV20-1 to TRBJ1-4; possible D gene TRBD1, 5 bases. The V gene's germline CDR1 is DFQATT and CDR2 SNEGSKA (reference sequence). The V gene lost 2 bases and the J gene lost 3 bases, with 7 bases spanning the gap. The CDR3 covers 13 residues. DNA for the CDR3: TGCAGTGCTAGAATGGGGGCTAATGAAAAACTGTTTTTT. Translated: CSARMGANEKLFF.

The V call is TRBV20-1, the J call TRBJ1-1; no definite D call. CDR3 length equals 13 residues. Germline V gives CDR1 DFQATT, CDR2 SNEGSKA (reference sequence). Deletions cut 2 bases from V and 1 base from J, with 8 bases between. The CDR3 nucleotides are TGCAGTGCTAGATTACCATCGAACACTGAAGCTTTCTTT. Protein: CSARLPSNTEAFF.